Below are 8 T cell receptor beta chains sequenced from a single sample in a study of T cell repertoires in cytomegalovirus infection. TCRdb reprocessed the reads via MiXCR and lists one record per CDR3 protein. The data show about 190,000 distinct CDR3 sequences, about 30% seen once. Sample: PBMCs. The receptors derive from a human donor in good health (CMV status not recorded). Some clones in this sample may be carry-over from other donors' samples.

This clonotype was detected many times. One junction end disagrees with the germline gene, perhaps due to a read error. The chain combines TRBV7-2 with TRBJ2-3, with TRBD2 matching over 8 bases. The CDR3 is 16 residues long. Germline CDR1 reads SGHTA; CDR2 reads FQGNSA. CDR3 sequence reads: CASSLAGTYSTDTQYF. The DNA for the CDR3 is TGTGCCAGCAGCCTAGCGGGTACTTATAGCACAGATACGCAGTATTTT.

In this sample, this clonotype turned up many times. The genes are TRBV11-2 and TRBJ2-5; D is unresolved. V lost 7 bases to trimming and J lost 3 bases, with 9 bases between them. Per the germline V gene, CDR1 is SGHAT and CDR2 is FQNNGV. This CDR3 spans 12 amino acids. The CDR3 is CASTPNEETQYF. CDR3 in DNA: TGTGCCAGCACCCCAAACGAAGAGACCCAGTACTTC.

This clonotype was counted only a few times. This chain links TRBV6-6 with TRBJ2-6; the D is unclear. The germline gives CDR1 MNHNY, CDR2 SVGAGI (reference sequence). Trimming took 5 bases from V and 2 from J, leaving 10 bases between them. This CDR3 has 15 residues. For the CDR3, the DNA is TGTGCCAGCAGTAGCTTAGGTACTGGGGCCAACGTCCTGACTTTC. It specifies CASSSLGTGANVLTF.

This clonotype occurred once. V usage is TRBV7-3 and J usage is TRBJ1-5; D unresolved. This CDR3 has 16 amino acids. Germline V gene lookup returns CDR1 SGHTA and CDR2 FQGTGA. V shed 5 bases and J shed 0 bases, with 14 bases lying between them. CDR3 nucleotides: TGTGCCAGCAGCCTGGGAGGGTCTTATAGCAATCAGCCCCAGCATTTT. It yields the protein CASSLGGSYSNQPQHF. Full variable domain (outside the CDR3, taken from reference TRBV7-3 and TRBJ1-5): GAGVSQTPSNKVTEKGKYVELRCDPISGHTALYWYRQSLGQGPEFLIYFQGTGAADDSGLPNDRFFAVRPEGSVSTLKIQRTERGDSAVYLCASSLGGSYSNQPQHFGDGTRLSIL.

The rearrangement uses TRBV27 and TRBJ2-7; no clear D gene. Deletions cut 5 bases from V and 5 bases from J, with 13 bases between. CDR3 length: 13 residues. Germline CDR1 is MNHEY and CDR2 is SMNVEV (reference sequence). The DNA of the CDR3 is TGTGCCAGCAGTCTACGACAAGACCACGAGCAGTACTTC. Translating gives CASSLRQDHEQYF.

This sequence joins TRBV5-4 and TRBJ1-1; TRBD1 might be the D (6 bases). The CDR3 spans 16 residues. The V and J ends lost 0 bases and 5 bases respectively, with 17 bases between them. Germline CDR1 is SGHNT and CDR2 is YYREEE (reference sequence). CDR3 protein: CASSLGQGSIGTEAFF. The CDR3 nucleotides read TGTGCCAGCAGCTTGGGTCAGGGGTCGATTGGAACTGAAGCTTTCTTT.

The rearrangement links TRBV12-3 or TRBV12-4 to TRBJ2-1; D is undetermined. The V gene lost 3 bases and the J gene lost 2 bases, with 11 bases spanning the gap. The CDR3 has 15 residues. The CDR3 DNA follows: TGTGCCAGCAGTTTGGGAACCCAGGCCTACAATGAGCAGTTCTTC. As protein: CASSLGTQAYNEQFF.

This chain connects TRBV29-1 to TRBJ1-2; TRBD1 matches 7 bases. The V gene's germline CDR1 is SQVTM and CDR2 ANQGSEA. Germline trimming cut 4 bases from V and 8 bases from J; bases unmatched to any gene: 4. This CDR3 is built from 11 residues. The CDR3 region has the DNA TGCAGCGTTGGGTCGGACAGGGGCTACACCTTC. This codes for CSVGSDRGYTF. Combining the CDR3 with reference TRBV29-1 and TRBJ1-2 gives the whole variable domain SAVISQKPSRDICQRGTSLTIQCQVDSQVTMMFWYRQQPGQSLTLIATANQGSEATYESGFVIDKFPISRPNLTFSTLTVSNMSPEDSSIYLCSVGSDRGYTFGSGTRLTVV.